This T cell receptor beta chain originates from a study of blood T cell repertoires in COVID-19. Looking at the study overall: PBMCs, B-cell-depleted T cells, or T cells were the source of the cDNA or gDNA that made up the material.

Original processing methods: Counts of nucleated cells, estimated from reference gene primer amplification, were obtained. This table comes from immunoSEQ multiplex PCR, and its TCRdb copy is limited to in-frame clones, with some not included. That table furnishes V, J and clone size, whereas the DNA furnished D and trimming. The sample includes roughly 150,000 clones, more than 80% of them seen just once. V lost 6 bases and J lost 8, with 22 bases in between. Germline values: CDR1 SGHTA, CDR2 FQGNSA. The CDR3 has 15 amino acids. The material sequenced was peripheral blood. This clonotype was sampled from a man in his sixties with acute or convalescent COVID-19. The V call is TRBV7-2, the J call TRBJ1-2, with D possibly being TRBD1 (5 bases). The CDR3, as DNA: TGTGCCAGCAGTCCGAACCCCGACAGTCTAAACGGCTACACCTTC. This sequence encodes CASSPNPDSLNGYTF.